This T cell receptor (beta chain) was sequenced during a study of blood T cell repertoires in COVID-19. Study-wide background: T cells, B-cell-depleted T cells, or PBMCs supplied cDNA or gDNA.

As processed by the authors: Estimation of nucleated cell counts relied on the amplification of reference gene primers. Using immunoSEQ multiplex PCR, the repertoire was profiled, and TCRdb retains in-frame clones only, with some absent. V, J and clone size are those of that table, while D and trimming were read from the DNA. The sample holds under 300,000 clones, around 84% seen once. Across about two dozen US areas, participants ranged in age from about 18 to 100 years. V dropped 2 bases and J dropped 10; count of bases not matched to a gene: 10. The CDR3 consists of 15 residues. Germline V gives CDR1 SGHTA, CDR2 FQGNSA.

The sequenced sample was PBMCs or T cells enriched from blood (not recorded which). The sequence was collected from a woman in her fifties or sixties who had been exposed to COVID-19. The rearrangement uses TRBV7-2 and TRBJ2-1; 8 bases are a match to TRBD2. The CDR3 sequence is CASSLIAGSQGEQFF. For the CDR3, the DNA is TGTGCCAGCAGCTTAATAGCGGGGAGCCAGGGAGAGCAGTTCTTC. Full variable domain (missing parts from reference TRBV7-2 and TRBJ2-1): GAGVSQSPSNKVTEKGKDVELRCDPISGHTALYWYRQSLGQGLEFLIYFQGNSAPDKSGLPSDRFSAERTGGSVSTLTIQRTQQEDSAVYLCASSLIAGSQGEQFFGPGTRLTVL.